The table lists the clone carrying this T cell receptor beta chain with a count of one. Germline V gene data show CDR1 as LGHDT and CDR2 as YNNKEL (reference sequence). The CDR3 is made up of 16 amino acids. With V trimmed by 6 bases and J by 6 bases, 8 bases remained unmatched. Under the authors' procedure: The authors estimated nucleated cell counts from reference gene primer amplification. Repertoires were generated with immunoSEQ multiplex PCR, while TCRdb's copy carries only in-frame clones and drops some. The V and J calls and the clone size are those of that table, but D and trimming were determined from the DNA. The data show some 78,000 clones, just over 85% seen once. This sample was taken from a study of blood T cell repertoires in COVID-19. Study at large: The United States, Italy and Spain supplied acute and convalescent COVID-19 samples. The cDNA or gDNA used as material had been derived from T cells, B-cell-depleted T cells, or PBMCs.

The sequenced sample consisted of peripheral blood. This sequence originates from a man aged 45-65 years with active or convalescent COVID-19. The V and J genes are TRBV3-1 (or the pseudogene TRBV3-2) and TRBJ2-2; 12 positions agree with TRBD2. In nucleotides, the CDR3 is TGTGCCAGCAGACACGCTAGCGGGAGGGCTGCCGGGGAGCTGTTTTTT. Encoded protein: CASRHASGRAAGELFF.